This T cell receptor (beta chain) was captured in a study of cytomegalovirus exposure and HLA in healthy donors. Background on the study: In a previous analysis, 110 million or so unique TCR beta sequences were found from 150 million to 200 million T cells.

Both 60 Vbeta primers and 13 Jbeta primers went into the PCR. The protocol was immunoSEQ multiplex PCR, while the TCRdb copy is restricted to in-frame clones and leaves out a portion. The top ten clones hold approximately 1.5% of a sample with about 160,000 clones, 78% of them seen once. Germline V CDR1 and CDR2: ENHRY, SYGVKD. The CDR3 length is 13 residues. V dropped 3 bases and J dropped 10 bases, with 14 bases sitting between them. The sequencing input was PBMCs. The TCR originated in a male donor in good health and CMV-seronegative. The chain recombines TRBV10-3 with TRBJ2-3; D is unresolved. CDR3 sequence (DNA): TGTGCCATCAGTGAAGAACTCCCCGAGGCGCAGTATTTT. The encoded protein is CAISEELPEAQYF.